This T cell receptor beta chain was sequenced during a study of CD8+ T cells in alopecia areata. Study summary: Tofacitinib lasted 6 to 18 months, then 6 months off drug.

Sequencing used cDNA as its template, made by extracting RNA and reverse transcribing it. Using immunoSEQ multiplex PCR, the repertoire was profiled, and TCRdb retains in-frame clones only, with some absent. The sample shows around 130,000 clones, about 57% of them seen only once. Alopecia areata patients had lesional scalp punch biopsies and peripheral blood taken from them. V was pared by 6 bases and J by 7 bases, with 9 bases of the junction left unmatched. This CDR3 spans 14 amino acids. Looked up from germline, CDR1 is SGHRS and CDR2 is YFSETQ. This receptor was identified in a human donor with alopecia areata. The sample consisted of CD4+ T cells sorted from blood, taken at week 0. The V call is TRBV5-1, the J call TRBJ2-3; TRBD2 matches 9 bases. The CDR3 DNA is TGCGCCAGCATTGCGGGAGGGCCGGGATATACGCAGTATTTT. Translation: CASIAGGPGYTQYF.